This TCR beta chain originates from a study of blood T cell repertoires in COVID-19. Profiling relied on immunoSEQ multiplex PCR, and the TCRdb table lists in-frame clones only, not all of them. The sample has hundreds of thousands of clones; 90% are singletons. The CDR3 covers 13 residues. Germline V gene data show CDR1 as LGHDT and CDR2 as YNNKEL (reference sequence). V lost 4 bases to trimming and J lost 2 bases, with 9 bases between them. This TCR came from a man aged 25-40 years who had been exposed to COVID-19. The sample comprised PBMCs or T cells enriched from blood (not recorded which). The V gene is TRBV3-1 (or the pseudogene TRBV3-2), the J gene TRBJ2-7, with TRBD1 as a possible D gene (5 bases). CDR3 nucleotides: TGTGCCAGCAGCCGCCAGGGCCCCTACGAGCAGTACTTC. It encodes CASSRQGPYEQYF.